This T cell receptor (beta chain) was sequenced in a study of memory CD4+ T cells and cytomegalovirus serostatus. Study-level background: Donors were healthy Belgian adults, several CMV seropositive and approximately 25 seronegative.

Measured with immunoSEQ multiplex PCR; TCRdb has only the in-frame clones, and not every one. The sample has 25,000 to 30,000 clones; 75% to 85% are singletons. The sort gate was single viable CD3+CD4+CD8-CD45RO+ cells for memory CD4+ T cells. Trimming took 8 bases from V and 2 from J; bases not matched to a gene: 9. This CDR3 has 14 amino acids. Germline V lookup: CDR1 SGHTA, CDR2 FQGNSA. Regarding the study as a whole: Suggested: most of the CMV-linked TCR signature lies in CD4+ memory cells. Each of approximately 73 CMV-associated TCRbeta sequences occurred in one to five individuals.

Comment on this clone: Its specificity is not known.

This clonotype was obtained from an adult in good health and CMV-seronegative. What was sequenced was memory CD4+ T cells from blood. V usage is TRBV7-2 and J usage is TRBJ2-7; 7 bases map to TRBD1. CDR3 DNA sequence: TGTGCCAGCTCCAGACAGGGCTCCGCCTACGAGCAGTACTTC. This codes for CASSRQGSAYEQYF.